Described below is a single TCR beta chain sequence and its context. Its antigen is unidentified. The sample has other DNA sequences that encode this CDR3 too. Germline V gene lookup returns CDR1 MNHNS and CDR2 SASEGT. The CDR3 spans 14 residues. V shed 7 bases, J shed 5 bases, and the junction held 7 bases outside the gene matches. These data are taken from a study of shared clonotypes between healthy human individuals. Study-level information: Donors, aged 18 to 49, were a couple of women and a few men.

Findings and limits, study-wide: The low donor count limited represented genetic and exposure-history diversity.

The healthy adult donors were HIV-negative and reported no recent acute infections or vaccinations. Some clones are missing from TCRdb's copy, which holds only in-frame ones; the method was immunoSEQ multiplex PCR. The table records 950,000 to 1,100,000 clones, roughly 70% of them present only once. The specimen was memory CD4+ T cells sorted from blood. Subset denoted: CD45RA-negative fraction. J is TRBJ1-2 and V is TRBV6-1; TRBD1 aligns across 10 bases. The clonotype originates from a man younger than 35 in good health. Here the CDR3 DNA reads TGTGCCAGCACGTTGACAGGGGGCTATTATGGCTACACCTTC. This gives the protein CASTLTGGYYGYTF.